Here is one T cell receptor (beta chain) with its context. Its matching antigen is unknown. At one end, the junction sequence differs from germline, possibly due to a read error. RNA and DNA were co-extracted from approximately 20-30 mg of unsorted bulk tissue. Patients diagnosed with primary liver carcinoma received treatment through surgical resection. HBV chronically infected the treatment-naive patients. This sample stems from a study of tumor-infiltrating lymphocytes in primary liver carcinoma. On the study more broadly: Men as well as women, aged 30 to 69 years, made up the patients. Findings of the study overall: Present in all five tumor regions were only about 7.5-25% of the top clones.

TCR beta cDNA was prepared out of roughly 0.45 ug total RNA by means of a constant-region primer. Researchers made the TCR beta libraries by running three nested multiplex PCR rounds with slightly modified ARM-PCR. Primers for the first two PCR rounds were TRBV1-TRBV30 forward primers and a C-beta reverse primer (about 11 cycles per round). TCRdb processed the multiplex PCR reads anew with MiXCR; each CDR3 protein has one entry. This sample has tens of thousands of distinct CDR3 sequences; around 70% occur once, and the top ten carry less than 20%. Germline V gives CDR1 MGHRA, CDR2 YSYEKL. The CDR3 runs 13 residues.

This clonotype was obtained from a man aged 40-49 years with primary liver carcinoma and hepatitis B virus infection. The material sequenced was liver tumor tissue from sampling region 1. Subset: tumor region T1, superior pole. V and J are TRBV4-1 and TRBJ1-5, with 7 bases lining up with TRBD1. The end of the DNA is better explained by TRBJ2-3, so the J call may be wrong. The CDR3 bases are TGCGCCAGCAGTCAAGTTAGGGGGCAGCCCCAGTATTTT. Its protein product is CASSQVRGQPQYF.